Presented here are 13 T cell receptor beta chains from one specimen sequenced in a study of blood T cells in healthy people across ages. A second PCR, run for about 7 to 11 cycles, used a sample-barcoded 5' primer plus a J-beta primer mix. TCRdb reanalysed the 5' RACE reads using MiXCR and keeps one entry per CDR3 protein. Of about 1.4 million distinct CDR3 sequences in the sample, around 59% were seen once. Input material: blood. These receptors all come from a man between 18 and 29 years old in good health.

About this clonotype: At one of its ends the junction is not consistent with the germline gene, which may arise from a read error. The chain carries TRBV12-3 or TRBV12-4 and TRBJ2-5, with D tentatively TRBD2 (6 bases). The CDR3 spans 11 residues. The CDR3 loop reads CVSSAGLTQYF. CDR3 DNA: TGTGTCAGCTCGGCGGGATTGACCCAGTACTTC.

The V call is TRBV5-1, the J call TRBJ1-3; 11 positions match TRBD1. With 4 bases clipped from V and 11 bases from J, the junction kept 8 bases outside the gene matches. This CDR3 is built from 14 residues. Looked up from germline, CDR1 is SGHRS and CDR2 is YFSETQ. CDR3 loop: CASSRTGGDSAIYF. The CDR3 DNA reads as TGCGCCAGCAGCCGGACAGGGGGCGATTCGGCCATATATTTT.

This clonotype was seen a single time. The V call is TRBV20-1, the J call TRBJ2-1; a weak D match, TRBD1 (6 bases). This CDR3 region has 14 residues. Germline-derived CDR1 and CDR2 are DFQATT and SNEGSKA (reference sequence). V was pared by 1 base and J by 5 bases, with 12 bases between. The CDR3 region has the DNA TGCAGTGCTAGAGTCGACAGGACCGACAATGAGCAGTTCTTC. It codes for CSARVDRTDNEQFF.

CDR3 in amino acids: CASSQWQGSQETQYF. The CDR3 bases are TGCGCCAGCAGCCAATGGCAGGGGAGTCAAGAGACCCAGTACTTC. The chain uses TRBV4-1 and TRBJ2-5; a possible D gene is TRBD1 (6 bases). This CDR3 spans 15 amino acids. Germline values: CDR1 MGHRA, CDR2 YSYEKL. Trimming shortened V by 2 bases and J by 2 bases, and 12 bases separated the two germline ends.

In the case of this clonotype: At one end the junction does not follow the germline gene, possibly because of a read error. V usage is TRBV4-2 and J usage is TRBJ2-5, with 9 bases lining up with TRBD1. The CDR3 covers 17 residues. Germline V gene sequence: CDR1 LGHNA, CDR2 YNFKEQ. CDR3 nucleotide sequence: TGTGCCAGCAGCCAGAATCGACACAGGGGGCAAAAAGAGACTCAGTACTTC. It translates to CASSQNRHRGQKETQYF.

The V gene is TRBV7-8, the J gene TRBJ1-2, with unresolved D. Germline CDR1 reads SGHVS; CDR2 reads FQNEAQ. The CDR3 is made up of 16 amino acids. V lost 5 bases and J 4 bases, leaving 20 bases between the germline ends. The CDR3 nucleotides are TGTGCCAGCAGCCCCCGGGAAGGATCAGAGAGCTATGGCTACACCTTC. This gives the protein CASSPREGSESYGYTF.

V gene TRBV5-1 combines with J gene TRBJ2-3; unclear D gene. Trimming took off 4 bases at V and 1 base at J, with 16 bases between the two ends. The CDR3 consists of 16 residues. Germline loops: CDR1 SGHRS, CDR2 YFSETQ. The CDR3: CASSPTALRRTDTQYF. The CDR3 bases are TGCGCCAGCAGCCCCACTGCTTTAAGACGCACAGATACGCAGTATTTT.

V gene TRBV5-6 combines with J gene TRBJ1-4; D unresolved. With 1 base removed from V and 8 bases from J, the gap between germline ends came to 9 bases. Per the germline V gene, CDR1 is SGHDT and CDR2 is YYEEEE. CDR3 length: 13 amino acids. The CDR3, as DNA: TGTGCCAGCAGCTTGATTCTGGAGGAAAAACTGTTTTTT. Encoded protein: CASSLILEEKLFF.

The chain has TRBV29-1 and TRBJ2-1; 7 bases match TRBD1. This CDR3 has 13 amino acids. The J segment lost 5 bases and the V segment lost 5 bases, leaving 6 bases of the junction unmatched. CDR1 and CDR2 (germline): SQVTM, ANQGSEA. The CDR3 sequence: CSVRQGNNNEQFF. Here the CDR3 DNA reads TGCAGCGTTCGACAGGGAAACAACAATGAGCAGTTCTTC.

This rearrangement joins TRBV4-3 to TRBJ2-1; D possibly matches TRBD1 or TRBD2 (6 bases each). The germline V gene encodes CDR1 LGHNA and CDR2 YSLEER. The CDR3 is made up of 16 amino acids. V lost 2 bases, J lost 11 bases, and 22 bases lay in between. CDR3 region: CASSQLEGQNSMKQFF. The CDR3, as DNA: TGCGCCAGCAGCCAATTGGAGGGACAAAACTCAATGAAGCAGTTCTTC.

The chain uses TRBV10-3 and TRBJ2-1; 11 bases map to TRBD2. With V trimmed by 4 bases and J by 8 bases, 10 bases remained unmatched. CDR1 is ENHRY and CDR2 is SYGVKD in the germline V gene. CDR3 length: 16 amino acids. In DNA form, the CDR3 reads TGTGCCATCAGTGGGACTAGCGGGCATTATGTCGATGAGCAGTTCTTC. This encodes CAISGTSGHYVDEQFF.

The chain employs TRBV20-1 and TRBJ2-5; 7 bases line up with TRBD2. The germline CDR1 and CDR2 sequences are DFQATT and SNEGSKA (reference sequence). V was clipped by 1 base and J by 2 bases; unmatched bases: 10. The CDR3 extends over 16 amino acids. CDR3 residues: CSARGASGGGQETQYF. CDR3 nucleotides: TGCAGTGCTAGAGGGGCTAGCGGAGGAGGTCAAGAGACCCAGTACTTC.

CDR3 bases: TGTGCCAGCAGTTCCTCAGCCGTTAACTATGGCTACACCTTC. Protein sequence: CASSSSAVNYGYTF. This chain uses TRBV6-5 with TRBJ1-2; no firm D call. CDR1 is MNHEY and CDR2 is SVGAGI in the germline V gene. This CDR3 is 14 amino acids long. V dropped 4 bases and J dropped 1 base, with 10 bases sitting between them.